This T cell receptor beta chain was captured by sequencing in a study of cytomegalovirus exposure and HLA in healthy donors (dated 2017 in TCRdb). Turning to the overall study: An earlier analysis of several hundred of the donors reported approximately 300 Gb of sequence data and 117 million unique TCR beta sequences obtained from around 190 million T cells. Roughly 300 gigabases of sequencing data and 70 million to 100 million unique TCR sequences were included in an early release covering 550 to 800 HLA-typed donors. In a later genetic analysis, genome-wide SNP genotypes for 398 of the 666 donors were used, and that subset was treated as a discovery cohort. Typing coverage varied by locus: about 629-640 donors for A, B, C, DRB1 and DQB1; some 520 for DQA1; about 590 for DPA1; under 490 for DPB1. Of the roughly 390 genotyped donors, 81% were placed in the genetic ancestry cluster associated with self-reported Caucasian donors. In a later analysis, previously published TCR beta repertoires from hundreds of donors were re-analyzed and high-resolution HLA genotyping was added so that TCR occurrence patterns could be studied. Every repertoire in the discovery cohort had been generated on one and the same sequencing platform. To decide whether each TCR beta V gene segment behaved as functional or pseudogenic, an earlier analysis of several hundred of the donors relied on high-throughput TCR beta sequencing. Four to six DR-DQ haplotypes were handled as single units for association and clustering, since linkage in the cohort was strong. The study used immunosequencing to profile the T cell repertoires of some 600 subjects and linked those repertoires to cytomegalovirus serostatus. Both class I and class II loci were covered by HLA typing, at four-digit resolution. Alongside the repertoire data, information on donor age, sex, ethnicity and CMV serostatus was compiled. Among about 410 genotyped donors of the cohort, an average of around 240,000 unique TCR beta nucleotide sequences was sequenced per donor, of which roughly 18% were non-productive. Rather than drawing on any new phenotypic data, the later analysis identified candidate immune exposures from TCR beta sequences and the way those sequences occurred across donors. To predict cytomegalovirus infection status, the study combined high-throughput TCR immunosequencing, statistical association of individual TCRs with disease status, and machine learning. The study aimed to test whether cataloging public T cell receptors could reveal signatures of past pathogen exposure. Along with the roughly 700-subject first cohort, a separate validation cohort of over a hundred different subjects was used.

In total, roughly 670 healthy bone marrow donors made up the cohort. At the time of sampling, every cohort member was nominally healthy, though immune exposures that went unrecorded were likely present. The donor tested CMV seronegative and was one of the 352 seronegative cohort members. A peripheral blood sample was collected from each donor, and TCR beta sequencing was performed on peripheral blood mononuclear cells. Genomic DNA was extracted from the blood cell samples with the Qiagen DNeasy Blood Extraction Kit. The CDR3 sequence holds 13 residues, the cysteine and phenylalanine included. Only the CDR3 region is kept as DNA, spanning 39 bases read in frame from base 1. CDR1 and CDR2, per the germline V gene (reference sequence), are SEHNR and FQNEAQ. V has 7 bases trimmed and J has 0 bases trimmed; junction bases matching no gene number 3. The library came from the immunoSEQ multiplex PCR assay. The multiplex PCR relied on a mix of 60 forward primers for TCR Vbeta segments and 13 reverse primers for TCR Jbeta segments. The CDR3 region of rearranged TCR beta genes was amplified from genomic DNA by a multiplex PCR assay. The Illumina HiSeq System was used to sequence the amplified TCR beta libraries as 87-base-pair reads. The authors' pipeline ran thus. A later analysis tallied around 80 million unique TCR beta chains across the 666 repertoires, and about 10 million of those chains were shared by two or more donors. Raw reads were error-corrected and collapsed into unique sequences by a nearest-neighbor algorithm in which closely related sequences were merged to remove PCR and sequencing errors. Alignment of CDR3 sequences to IMGT reference sequences was used to assign V, D and J gene segments. For a sequence to be retained, a match of at least six nucleotides was required to both a V gene segment and a J gene segment. Rearrangements were classified as productive when the CDR3 lacked stop codons and remained in frame with V and J, and all other rearrangements were classified as non-productive. CDR3 was defined according to IMGT convention as the region running from the second conserved V-encoded cysteine to the conserved J-encoded phenylalanine. The earlier analysis of around 640 of the donors excluded sequences that lacked an unambiguous match to a single V gene segment. In an earlier analysis of approximately 590 of the donors, a V segment was called functional when productive rearrangements were above 56.7%, and segregating when the standard deviation between donors exceeded 5%. To diagnose cytomegalovirus status from the catalog of TCR beta chain sequences, a statistical classification framework was built. In a later analysis, TCR nucleotide sequences were compared against IMGT/GENE-DB human TR gene sequences so that V and J genes could be assigned. A later analysis assigned CDR3 sequences and most-parsimonious VDJ recombination scenarios with the TCRdist pipeline. In a later analysis, every TCR beta chain was defined by the combination of its CDR3 amino acid sequence and its V-gene family, and reads without a unique V-gene family were dropped. To address suspected cross-contamination and a sequencing artifact, a later analysis removed around 600 highly shared, low-generation-probability nucleotide sequences. In a later analysis, a clonal expansion index for each public chain was calculated from normalized within-repertoire ranks of inferred template counts. Generation probabilities in a later analysis came from a VDJ recombination model fitted to out-of-frame rearrangements, and those results were checked against IGoR. In a later analysis, hypergeometric tests were used to score TCR-TCR, TCR-HLA and TCR-CMV co-occurrence, with a repertoire-size bias correction applied to TCR pairs. In a later analysis, false discovery rates were estimated by permuting HLA or CMV assignments 20 times. In a later analysis, co-occurring TCRs were grouped with DBSCAN, and TCRdist sequence similarity was added when clustering was performed within HLA-allele-positive subsets. Repertoires with fewer than 30,000 or more than 120,000 public chains, plus five repertoires with anomalous nucleotide sharing, were excluded from co-occurrence clustering. TCRdb mirrors the immuneACCESS table, restricted to in-frame sequences. Some clones are absent from its copies; in checked studies, under half trace to an unresolved V gene, and the reason for the others is unknown. Clonal size and the V and J genes are those of that table, whereas D and trimming came from the DNA. The sample table shows about 170,000 clones, and around 80% are seen once. The top ten hold about 2.5% of the sample.

What the study reported, not specific to this receptor: Correlated functional status among segregating V segments might reflect linkage disequilibrium, but an unknown experimental factor could not be ruled out. The study gave a list of 150 to 200 TCR beta chains associated with cytomegalovirus. It was suggested by the authors that the approach could potentially be generalized to other disease states and immunological phenotypes. Because HLA typing was missing for some donors at each locus, association tests included only the typed subset. A later genetic analysis associated a missense DCLRE1C variant with V-gene and J-gene trimming of TCR beta chains, and an independent cohort replicated the association. Some 16 rarely observed V segments, including chromosome 9 orphons, were excluded from the earlier analysis of several hundred of the donors because counts were too low. According to a later analysis, TCR association rates differed among HLA loci, with DRB1 alleles showing the most associated TCRs and HLA-C alleles showing the fewest. An earlier analysis of approximately 600 of the donors showed that most TCR beta V segments appeared in productive rearrangements either about 87% or about 30% of the time, which broadly matched IMGT annotations. A later analysis found that most CMV-associated TCR beta chains appeared HLA-restricted, with HLA associations seemingly driven largely by CMV exposure. Some IMGT-functional V segments, including TRBV6-2 and TRBV6-3, could not be distinguished by the 87-base-pair reads and were therefore excluded. Most TCR sequences were observed very rarely across donors, whereas some public TCRs were present in many individuals. According to a later analysis, parvovirus B19, influenza, CMV and Epstein-Barr virus appeared linked to several top co-occurrence clusters. Specific HLA alleles were associated with 16,951 TCR beta sequences at a false discovery rate of 0.05 in a later analysis. For the cohort, immune exposure information was limited to CMV serostatus. In a later analysis, HLA-associated TCR beta chains were found to be more clonally expanded and to have lower generation probabilities than equally common non-associated chains. A cluster of highly shared sequence variants was judged likely to be a technical artifact of the sequencing pipeline. Presence/absence analyses assumed roughly uniform sequencing depth across donors, an assumption that may not hold. A further reported finding was that TCR beta sequences accurately predicted the HLA-A and HLA-B alleles for most subjects in the first cohort. In a later genetic analysis, fewer N-insertions in productive TCRs were reported among donors in an Asian-associated ancestry cluster than the roughly 640-donor mean. When HLA alleles, especially DR and DQ, strongly co-occurred, attributing TCR associations to individual alleles was difficult. Three of the identified cytomegalovirus-associated TCR beta chains were confirmed in vitro to be specific for cytomegalovirus antigens. In this cohort, only TCR beta chains were sequenced, and detectable features were limited by the absence of alpha or paired-chain data. The classifier was reported to diagnose cytomegalovirus status with high specificity and sensitivity in both the original and validation cohorts.

In the case of this clone: This receptor's antigen is unknown. Per-nucleotide qualities are absent, and no much larger clonotype sits a single base away.

Sequenced input: PBMCs. The source is a male donor in good health and CMV-seronegative. The rearranged chain carries TRBV7-9 and TRBJ2-7, and 7 junctional nucleotides match TRBD1. The bases read TGTGCCAGCACGGCAGGGGGCTCCTACGAGCAGTACTTC. Its protein reads: CASTAGGSYEQYF.